Listed below are T cell receptor beta chains from one sample, sequenced in a study of technical replicates of blood from a handful of donors. Method: immunoSEQ multiplex PCR; TCRdb's copy keeps in-frame clones and lacks some. The sample has fewer than 80,000 clones, just over 85% seen once. Sequencing used PBMCs. The receptors come from a human donor in good health. Some clones in this sample may be carry-over from other donors' samples. Each CDR3 is given with its conserved first and last residue. The D gene is left open where the match is weak. Clone size, where shown, is once, few, many, or a class for clones that have expanded.

d_call,j_call,clone_size,v_call,cdr3_nt,cdr3_aa
NA,TRBJ2-7,NA,TRBV29-1,TGCAGCGTGACAGGAGACTACGAGCAGTACTTC,CSVTGDYEQYF
NA,TRBJ1-5,NA,TRBV7-8,TGTGCCAGCAGCCCCGGGGGAGGGGGCAATCAGCCCCAGCATTTT,CASSPGGGGNQPQHF
NA,TRBJ2-3,NA,TRBV7-9,TGTGCCAGCAGCTTGTTGGCGGGGTCTAGCACAGATACGCAGTATTTT,CASSLLAGSSTDTQYF
NA,TRBJ1-1,NA,TRBV21-1,TGTGCCAGCAGCAAAATGGGAGGGAGGGACACTGAAGCTTTCTTT,CASSKMGGRDTEAFF
TRBD1,TRBJ1-1,few,TRBV30,TGTGCCTGGAGTGTAGGGGACAGGGATGTAACTGAAGCTTTCTTT,CAWSVGDRDVTEAFF
NA,TRBJ1-2,NA,TRBV7-2,TGTGCCAGCAGCTTACTTGTTGCGAGGGCGGCCTACGGCTACACCTTC,CASSLLVARAAYGYTF
TRBD1,TRBJ1-2,NA,TRBV5-6,TGTGCCAGCAGCATGGACAGGGGGGTAGGTTATGGCTACACCTTC,CASSMDRGVGYGYTF
NA,TRBJ2-7,NA,TRBV19,TGTGCCAGTAGTATATCTGGTACCCTAACCTACGAGCAGTACTTC,CASSISGTLTYEQYF
TRBD1,TRBJ2-7,NA,TRBV6-6,TGTGCCAGCAACCGACAGGGGAGCTCCTACGAGCAGTACTTC,CASNRQGSSYEQYF
TRBD1,TRBJ2-7,NA,TRBV11-2,TGTGCCAGCAGATCCGCCGGGACAGGGTCCTACGAGCAGTACTTC,CASRSAGTGSYEQYF